Below are 23 T cell receptor beta chains sequenced from a single sample in a study of early T cells in non-severe SARS-CoV-2 infection. TCRdb reprocessed the 5' RACE reads with MiXCR, giving one entry per CDR3 protein. The table has about 25,000 distinct CDR3 sequences, approximately 4.5% seen once; the top ten hold around 16%. Sample: whole blood. These receptors originate from an adult who was a healthcare worker with PCR-confirmed SARS-CoV-2 infection or an uninfected control (not recorded which).

This clonotype was found many times. CDR3 residues: CASSPTAGTEAFF. DNA for the CDR3: TGTGCCAGCAGCCCCACAGCGGGCACTGAAGCTTTCTTT. The genes are TRBV7-9 and TRBJ1-1; D ambiguous. V was clipped by 5 bases and J by 4 bases, with 11 bases between them. The germline CDR1 and CDR2 sequences are SEHNR and FQNEAQ (reference sequence). The CDR3 consists of 13 residues.

In its sample, this clonotype was seen many times. The rearrangement links TRBV12-3 or TRBV12-4 to TRBJ2-1; no reliable D call. The CDR3 has 14 residues. Trimming removed 6 bases from V and 3 bases from J, with 12 bases in between. The CDR3 DNA is TGTGCCAGCAGCCCACAGAGGAACTACAATGAGCAGTTCTTC. Amino acids: CASSPQRNYNEQFF.

This clonotype was counted at least ten times. V usage is TRBV7-2 and J usage is TRBJ2-5, with TRBD1 matching over 7 bases. The ends lost 4 bases at V and 2 bases at J; junction bases unmatched: 1. CDR1 is SGHTA, CDR2 FQGNSA, per germline. The CDR3 length is 13 residues. CDR3 nucleotide sequence: TGTGCCAGCAGCTGGGGACAGCAAGAGACCCAGTACTTC. Its translation is CASSWGQQETQYF.

This clonotype was detected many times. The J gene is TRBJ1-2, the V gene TRBV28, with D tentatively TRBD1 (5 bases). Trimming left V 7 bases short and J 4 bases short, with 13 bases between. CDR1 is MDHEN, CDR2 SYDVKM, per germline. The CDR3 spans 13 residues. The CDR3 sequence is CASTWGGSYGYTF. Written as DNA, the CDR3 is TGTGCCAGCACCTGGGGCGGAAGCTATGGCTACACCTTC.

The chain uses TRBV7-2 and TRBJ2-3; tentatively, D is TRBD2 (5 bases). The CDR3 has 12 amino acids. V lost 5 bases to trimming and J lost 7 bases, with 10 bases between them. The germline V gene has CDR1 SGHTA and CDR2 FQGNSA. CDR3 residues: CASSLLGNTQYF. Here the CDR3 DNA reads TGTGCCAGCAGCCTCCTCGGGAATACGCAGTATTTT.

A note on this clonotype: This clone may be a read error of a much larger clone one base away. The V and J genes are TRBV19 and TRBJ2-5, with D perhaps TRBD2 (6 bases). The V end was cut by 3 bases, the J end by 5 bases, with 13 bases between. The CDR3 spans 14 residues. The germline gives CDR1 LNHDA, CDR2 SQIVND (reference sequence). The CDR3 DNA reads TGTGCCAGTAGTATCGACCCGGGGGTGGAGACCCAGTACTTC. This gives the protein CASSIDPGVETQYF.

The chain recombines TRBV7-9 with TRBJ1-6; 10 bases align to TRBD1. Germline CDR1 and CDR2: SEHNR and FQNEAQ (reference sequence). The junction had 5 bases not matched to a gene; V was cut back by 5 bases and J by 10 bases. The CDR3 has 14 amino acids. DNA for the CDR3: TGTGCCAGCAGCCGTGCGGGACAGGGGTCACCCCTCCACTTT. Its protein is CASSRAGQGSPLHF.

This clonotype was observed a few times. This sequence joins TRBV7-2 and TRBJ1-1, with unresolved D. Germline loops: CDR1 SGHTA, CDR2 FQGNSA. This CDR3 contains 14 residues. The ends were cut back, 1 base at V and 1 base at J, with 7 bases in the middle. The CDR3 spells CASSLVWANTEAFF. CDR3 nucleotides: TGTGCCAGCAGCTTAGTGTGGGCGAACACTGAAGCTTTCTTT.

The sample holds many counts of this clonotype. The rearrangement joins TRBV12-3 or TRBV12-4 to TRBJ2-5; 8 nucleotides agree with TRBD2. J was trimmed by 4 bases and V by 1 base; bases with no gene match: 5. CDR3 length: 15 residues. The CDR3 is CASSLELADGETQYF. As DNA, the CDR3 is TGTGCCAGCAGTTTAGAACTAGCGGATGGAGAGACCCAGTACTTC.

The table lists this clonotype with a few counts. CDR3 loop: CASSPISGVTYEQYF. The CDR3, as DNA: TGTGCCAGCAGTCCTATCTCGGGAGTCACTTACGAGCAGTACTTC. V usage is TRBV6-1 and J usage is TRBJ2-7, with D possibly matching TRBD2 (6 bases). The CDR3 consists of 15 residues. V gave up 5 bases and J gave up 4 bases, with 18 bases separating them. Germline CDR1 is MNHNS and CDR2 is SASEGT.

This clonotype was recorded many times. V and J are TRBV12-3 or TRBV12-4 and TRBJ1-3, with D possibly being TRBD1 (5 bases). Trimming removed 5 bases from V and 0 bases from J, with 8 bases in between. The CDR3 covers 14 residues. In DNA form, the CDR3 reads TGTGCCAGCAGTACCGGGACCTCTGGAAACACCATATATTTT. Its translation: CASSTGTSGNTIYF.

This clonotype has at least ten counts. The rearrangement joins TRBV6-5 to TRBJ1-1; D is unclear. Germline V lookup: CDR1 MNHEY, CDR2 SVGAGI. The length of the CDR3 is 15 residues. V was cut by 0 bases and J by 1 base, with 9 bases left in between. The CDR3 is CASSYSNRWNTEAFF. CDR3 coding DNA: TGTGCCAGCAGTTACTCGAATCGATGGAACACTGAAGCTTTCTTT.

There are many counts of this clonotype. The J gene is TRBJ2-3, the V gene TRBV27, with TRBD2 as a possible D gene (5 bases). The CDR3 has 14 amino acids. The germline V gene has CDR1 MNHEY and CDR2 SMNVEV (reference sequence). Trimming shortened V by 2 bases and J by 6 bases, and 12 bases separated the two germline ends. In nucleotides, the CDR3 is TGTGCCAGCAGTTTAGAGGGTGCCGGGGATACGCAGTATTTT. Residues: CASSLEGAGDTQYF.

This clonotype was seen ten or more times. The chain employs TRBV5-1 and TRBJ1-5; D is ambiguous. Trimming pared 0 bases from V and 0 bases from J, leaving 7 bases between. The CDR3 contains 15 residues. Germline-derived CDR1 and CDR2 are SGHRS and YFSETQ. The CDR3 sequence: CASSLEGFSNQPQHF. Here the CDR3 DNA reads TGCGCCAGCAGCTTGGAAGGGTTTAGCAATCAGCCCCAGCATTTT.

This clonotype was recorded at least ten times. The rearrangement joins TRBV7-9 to TRBJ1-3; D unclear. The CDR3 totals 15 residues. Trimming cost V 3 bases and J 0 bases, with 9 bases left between them. Germline V CDR1 and CDR2: SEHNR, FQNEAQ (reference sequence). In DNA form, the CDR3 reads TGTGCCAGCAGCTTTGGGCTCTACTCTGGAAACACCATATATTTT. Its protein product is CASSFGLYSGNTIYF.

This clonotype was picked up many times. This rearrangement joins TRBV4-3 to TRBJ2-1, with 10 bases lining up with TRBD2. The trim removed 0 bases at V and 8 bases at J, leaving 10 bases unmatched. The germline V gene has CDR1 LGHNA and CDR2 YSLEER. CDR3 length equals 17 residues. The CDR3 DNA reads as TGCGCCAGCAGCCAAGAACCTGTAATAGCGGGAGGTTATGAGCAGTTCTTC. It translates to CASSQEPVIAGGYEQFF.

The sample holds a few counts of this clonotype. This chain uses TRBV6-4 with TRBJ2-6; either TRBD1 or TRBD2 may supply D (5 bases each). Germline V gives CDR1 MRHNA, CDR2 SNTAGT. The CDR3 covers 16 residues. V was cut by 0 bases and J by 2 bases, with 8 bases left in between. The CDR3: CASSDSGGTGANVLTF. As DNA, the CDR3 is TGTGCCAGCAGTGACTCTGGGGGTACTGGGGCCAACGTCCTGACTTTC.

This clonotype showed up many times. V gene TRBV7-9 combines with J gene TRBJ2-5; unclear D gene. The CDR3 consists of 12 residues. CDR1 is SEHNR, CDR2 FQNEAQ, per germline (reference sequence). Trimming took 5 bases from V and 5 from J, leaving 9 bases between them. CDR3 sequence: CASSLPLETQYF. CDR3 nucleotides: TGTGCCAGCAGCCTCCCCCTGGAGACCCAGTACTTC.

The sample holds one count of this clonotype. This rearrangement joins TRBV4-1 to TRBJ1-5; 8 positions match TRBD1. CDR1 is MGHRA, CDR2 YSYEKL, per germline. This CDR3 contains 15 residues. The ends lost 3 bases at V and 7 bases at J; junction bases unmatched: 8. This chain's CDR3 is CASSQLQGVGQPQHF. For the CDR3, the DNA is TGCGCCAGCAGCCAGTTACAGGGGGTCGGACAGCCCCAGCATTTT.

The chain has TRBV4-2 and TRBJ2-7; 7 nucleotides line up with TRBD2. The CDR3 runs to 15 residues. The germline V gene encodes CDR1 LGHNA and CDR2 YNFKEQ. V was clipped by 1 base and J by 4 bases; unmatched bases: 7. CDR3 DNA sequence: TGTGCCAGCAGCCAAGTGTCGGGGGGAGGGTACGAGCAGTACTTC. Amino acids: CASSQVSGGGYEQYF.

The sample holds many counts of this clonotype. The chain uses TRBV7-6 and TRBJ2-2; tentatively, D is TRBD2 (6 bases). V lost 5 bases and J 4 bases, leaving 14 bases between the germline ends. Germline V CDR1 and CDR2: SGHVS, FNYEAQ. The CDR3 spans 15 residues. The CDR3: CASSPHPLATGELFF. Here the CDR3 DNA reads TGTGCCAGCAGCCCGCACCCACTAGCCACCGGGGAGCTGTTTTTT.

This clonotype occurred many times. The chain links TRBV7-6 to TRBJ1-3; no definite D call. The CDR3 has 13 residues. Germline V CDR1 and CDR2: SGHVS, FNYEAQ. Trimming stripped 2 bases from V and 2 bases from J, with 4 bases between. CDR3 sequence (DNA): TGTGCCAGCAGCTTATCGGCTGGAAACACCATATATTTT. Its protein is CASSLSAGNTIYF.

This chain uses TRBV3-1 with TRBJ2-7, with D possibly called TRBD1 or TRBD2 (6 bases each). CDR1 LGHDT and CDR2 YNNKEL come from the germline V gene (reference sequence). Trimming cost V 1 base and J 5 bases, with 12 bases left between them. The CDR3 loop spans 14 amino acids. DNA of the CDR3: TGTGCCAGCAGCCAAGTAGGGGGAGGAGACGAGCAGTACTTC. Its protein product is CASSQVGGGDEQYF.